Only one count was recorded for the clone carrying this T cell receptor beta chain. What it binds is unknown. The table came from immunoSEQ multiplex PCR; TCRdb's copy has only in-frame clones and leaves some out. The sample includes some 25,000 clones, around 94% seen only once; the top ten take approximately 0.82%. The sample is drawn from a study of graft-versus-host responses after intestinal transplantation. Study-level information: Grafts that recipients had were multivisceral, liver-intestinal, or isolated intestinal transplants. Recipients across the board were started on anti-thymocyte globulin induction, then kept on tacrolimus and steroids for approximately three years. Findings of the study overall: The study associated peak circulating GvH clone levels with early post-transplant HvG declines.

V was cut by 1 base and J by 0 bases, with 9 bases left in between. The CDR3 runs to 15 residues. CDR1 SGHNT and CDR2 YYREEE come from the germline V gene (reference sequence). The sample here was PBMCs, taken roughly 30 days after intestinal transplant. The rearrangement joins TRBV5-4 to TRBJ2-3; D unclear. This clonotype originated in a human patient who received an intestinal transplant, so some T cells may come from the graft donor. CDR3 bases: TGTGCCAGCAGCTTGTCAGGAGTTAGCACAGATACGCAGTATTTT. Amino acid sequence: CASSLSGVSTDTQYF.